The 3 T cell receptor beta chains below were found in one sample sequenced in a study of a mutant IDH1 vaccine in newly diagnosed glioma. Time point here: baseline, week 1 (first vaccination visit). Treatment denoted: pre-vaccination baseline after standard-of-care therapy. Clones were sequenced by immunoSEQ multiplex PCR, and TCRdb holds only the in-frame ones, with some missing. The sample holds over 55,000 clones, approximately 82% seen once. The sequenced sample was peripheral blood mononuclear cells (PBMCs), obtained from a glioma patient treated with radiotherapy, temozolomide or both. The receptors shown here come from a woman between 18 and 29 years old with glioma. Some clones in this sample may be carry-over from other donors' samples.

This clone was detected only once. The J gene is TRBJ2-1, the V gene TRBV30, with 10 bases identical to TRBD2. CDR3 length: 14 residues. Per the germline V gene, CDR1 is GTSNPN and CDR2 is SVGIG (reference sequence). Losses at the gene ends were 8 bases for V and 2 bases for J; bases not matched to a gene: 6. This chain's CDR3 is CARTLAGAYNEQFF. The CDR3 bases are TGTGCCAGGACTCTAGCGGGAGCCTACAATGAGCAGTTCTTC. Full variable domain (remainder filled in from reference TRBV30 and TRBJ2-1): SQTIHQWPATLVQPVGSPLSLECTVEGTSNPNLYWYRQAAGRGLQLLFYSVGIGQISSEVPQNLSASRPQDRQFILSSKKLLLSDSGFYLCARTLAGAYNEQFFGPGTRLTVL.

The V gene is TRBV9, the J gene TRBJ2-3, with TRBD2 as a possible D gene (5 bases). This CDR3 has 13 residues. Looked up from germline, CDR1 is SGDLS and CDR2 is YYNGEE. V dropped 6 bases and J dropped 6 bases, with 14 bases sitting between them. The CDR3 DNA reads TGTGCCAGCACCCCTCGGCCGGGGGATACGCAGTATTTT. Protein sequence: CASTPRPGDTQYF. Supplemented by reference TRBV9 and TRBJ2-3, the full variable domain reads DSGVTQTPKHLITATGQRVTLRCSPRSGDLSVYWYQQSLDQGLQFLIQYYNGEERAKGNILERFSAQQFPDLHSELNLSSLELGDSALYFCASTPRPGDTQYFGPGTRLTVL.

The rearrangement links TRBV13 to TRBJ1-2; no reliable D call. Per the germline V gene, CDR1 is PRHDT and CDR2 is FYEKMQ (reference sequence). The length of the CDR3 is 14 residues. V lost 3 bases and J 1 base, leaving 9 bases between the germline ends. The CDR3 region has the DNA TGTGCCAGCAGCTTTACAGAGATTAACTATGGCTACACCTTC. This codes for CASSFTEINYGYTF.